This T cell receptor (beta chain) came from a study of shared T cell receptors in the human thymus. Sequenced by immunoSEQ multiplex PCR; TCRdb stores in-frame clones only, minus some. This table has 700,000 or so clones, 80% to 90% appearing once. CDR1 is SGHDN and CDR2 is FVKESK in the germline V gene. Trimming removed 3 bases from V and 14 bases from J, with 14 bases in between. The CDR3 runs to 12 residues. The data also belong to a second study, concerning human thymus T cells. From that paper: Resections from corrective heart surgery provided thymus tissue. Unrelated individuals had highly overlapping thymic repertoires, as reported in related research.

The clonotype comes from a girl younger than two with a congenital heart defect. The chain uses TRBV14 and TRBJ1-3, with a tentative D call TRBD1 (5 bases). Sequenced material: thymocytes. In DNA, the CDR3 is TGTGCCAGCAGCCATACCGCCGCCAGGGTATATTTT. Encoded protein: CASSHTAARVYF.